The clone carrying this T cell receptor (beta chain) has a single count. Authors' analysis steps: Amplification of reference gene primers was used by the study to estimate nucleated cell counts. Measured with immunoSEQ multiplex PCR; TCRdb has only the in-frame clones, and not every one. V and J calls and clone size follow that table, whereas D and trimming were derived from the DNA. The repertoire holds roughly 410,000 clones, with around 92% as singletons. CDR3 length equals 16 residues. Germline CDR1 and CDR2: KGHDR and SFDVKD. V lost 6 bases to trimming and J lost 6 bases; unmatched junction nucleotides: 8. This record comes from a study of blood T cell repertoires in COVID-19. Study summary: Researchers got acute and convalescent COVID-19 samples from the United States, Italy and Spain. T cells, B-cell-depleted T cells, or PBMCs provided the cDNA or gDNA that served as material.

This sequence originates from a man aged 40-49 years with acute or convalescent COVID-19. The rearrangement links TRBV24-1 to TRBJ2-1, with 12 bases lining up with TRBD2. The sequencing input was peripheral blood. CDR3 sequence: CATSPPGTSGLNEQFF. The CDR3 DNA reads as TGTGCCACCAGTCCCCCAGGGACTAGCGGGCTCAATGAGCAGTTCTTC.